The T cell receptor beta chain under discussion was sequenced for a study of beta chain features in type 1 diabetes. Germline lookup yields CDR1 ENHRY and CDR2 SYGVKD. The CDR3 length is 14 residues. J lost 6 bases, V lost 4 bases, and 7 bases had no gene match. The authors reverse transcribed all of the isolated RNA, so sequencing captured expressed TCRB transcripts. The method was immunoSEQ multiplex PCR; TCRdb's version includes in-frame clones alone and lacks a portion of them. The sample includes 810,000 or so clones, 15% to 20% of them seen just once. This TCR was recovered from a young woman in good health. This chain uses TRBV10-3 with TRBJ1-1; 8 bases match TRBD1. The specimen was naive CD4+ T cells from blood. Here the CDR3 reads CAISGMTGVPEAFF. The CDR3 region has the DNA TGTGCCATCAGTGGGATGACAGGGGTCCCTGAAGCTTTCTTT.